This TCR beta chain was captured by sequencing in a study of blood T cells in healthy people across ages. A J-beta primer mix and a sample-barcoded 5' primer were used in a second PCR of roughly 6 to 12 cycles. Each cDNA molecule, via a template-switch adaptor with 12 random nucleotides, was tagged. In TCRdb, the 5' RACE reads were re-called with MiXCR into one record per CDR3 protein. The table lists 1.5 million or so distinct CDR3 sequences, less than 45% of them singletons, with about 4% in the top ten. Between the trimmed V and J ends, which lost 0 bases and 3 bases, there was a span of 12 bases. Looked up from germline, CDR1 is DFQATT and CDR2 is SNEGSKA (reference sequence). CDR3 length: 14 residues. Healthy Russian Caucasian donors spanned ages roughly 6 to 90 years.

The chain combines TRBV20-1 with TRBJ2-7, with D perhaps TRBD2 (5 bases). The TCR originated in a woman aged 18-29 years in good health. Input material: blood. CDR3 region: CSAREGRSDYEQYF. The CDR3 coding sequence is TGCAGTGCTAGAGAAGGACGTAGCGACTACGAGCAGTACTTC.